This T cell receptor (beta chain) was profiled in a study of blood T cell repertoires in COVID-19. Overall study context: Sites in the United States, Italy and Spain provided acute and convalescent COVID-19 samples. PBMCs, B-cell-depleted T cells, or T cells were the source of the cDNA or gDNA that made up the material.

As processed by the authors: From reference gene primer amplification, estimates of nucleated cell counts were derived. Sequencing was performed with immunoSEQ multiplex PCR; in TCRdb, only in-frame clones are kept and a portion is missing. That table furnishes V, J and clone size, whereas the DNA furnished D and trimming. The repertoire consists of about 200,000 clones, with around 90% occurring once and the leading ten covering 6%. The germline CDR1 and CDR2 sequences are PRHDT and FYEKMQ (reference sequence). Unmatched junction bases numbered 5, after V lost 0 bases and J lost 1 base. CDR3 length: 17 residues.

The receptor was derived from a man aged 35-49 years with active or convalescent COVID-19. What was sequenced was peripheral blood. This chain connects TRBV13 to TRBJ2-1; 8 nucleotides agree with TRBD2. CDR3 in DNA: TGTGCCAGCAGCTTAGGAGCGGGAGCCGTTTCCTACAATGAGCAGTTCTTC. Its protein product is CASSLGAGAVSYNEQFF.